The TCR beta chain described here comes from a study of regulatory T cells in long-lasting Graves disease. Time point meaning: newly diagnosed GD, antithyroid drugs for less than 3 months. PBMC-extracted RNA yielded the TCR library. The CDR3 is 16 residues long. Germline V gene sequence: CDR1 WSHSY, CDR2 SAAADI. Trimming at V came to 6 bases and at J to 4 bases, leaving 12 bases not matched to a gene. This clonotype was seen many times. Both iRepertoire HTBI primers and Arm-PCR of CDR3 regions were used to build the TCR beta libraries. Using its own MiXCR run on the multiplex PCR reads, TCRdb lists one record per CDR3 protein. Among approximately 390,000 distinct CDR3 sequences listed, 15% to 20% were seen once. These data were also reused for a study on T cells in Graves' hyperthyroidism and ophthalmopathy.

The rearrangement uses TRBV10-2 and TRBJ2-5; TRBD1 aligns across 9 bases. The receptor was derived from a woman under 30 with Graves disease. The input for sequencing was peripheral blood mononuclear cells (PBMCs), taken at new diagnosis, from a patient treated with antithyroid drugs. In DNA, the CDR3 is TGCGCCAGCAGGTTAACAGGGGGCGGGATCGGAGAGACCCAGTACTTC. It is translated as CASRLTGGGIGETQYF.